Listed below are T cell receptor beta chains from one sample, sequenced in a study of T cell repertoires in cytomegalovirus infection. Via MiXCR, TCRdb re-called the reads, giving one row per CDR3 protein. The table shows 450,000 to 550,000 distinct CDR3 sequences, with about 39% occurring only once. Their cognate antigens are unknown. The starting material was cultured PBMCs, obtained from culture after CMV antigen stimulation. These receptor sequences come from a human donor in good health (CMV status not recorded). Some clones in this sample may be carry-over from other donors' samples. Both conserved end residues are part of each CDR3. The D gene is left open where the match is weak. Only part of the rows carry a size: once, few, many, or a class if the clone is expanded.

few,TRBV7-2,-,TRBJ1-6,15,TGTGCCAGCAGCCCGGGAGGCCAGGGTTATTCACCCCTCCACTTT,CASSPGGQGYSPLHF
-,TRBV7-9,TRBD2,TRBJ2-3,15,TGTGCCAGCAGGATGGGACTAGCGGGGGGCTGGACGCAGTATTTT,CASRMGLAGGWTQYF
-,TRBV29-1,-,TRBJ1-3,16,TGCAGCGCCTTAGGGGGGGGTACTTCAGCTGGAAACACCATATATTTT,CSALGGGTSAGNTIYF
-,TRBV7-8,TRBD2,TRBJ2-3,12,TGTGCCAGCAGCTTAAGCGGGGGGGCGCAGTATTTT,CASSLSGGAQYF
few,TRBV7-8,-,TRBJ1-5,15,TGTGCCAGCAGCTTAGCATCGTTGTCCGGTCAGCCCCAGCATTTT,CASSLASLSGQPQHF
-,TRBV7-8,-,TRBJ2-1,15,TGTGCCAGCAGCCCATGGGGTCGATCCTACAATGAGCAGTTCTTC,CASSPWGRSYNEQFF
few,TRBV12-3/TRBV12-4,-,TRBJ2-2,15,TGTGCCAGCAGCCGGACTGTGCCGAACACCGGGGAGCTGTTTTTT,CASSRTVPNTGELFF
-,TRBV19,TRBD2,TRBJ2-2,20,TGTGCCAGTAGTCCCGCCCCCGAACCGGGACTAGCGGGGGTGGCTGGGGAGCTGTTTTTT,CASSPAPEPGLAGVAGELFF
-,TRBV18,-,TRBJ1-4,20,TGTGCCAGCTCGGGCGGTCGGCGCGGGGGTCTAATTGCAACTAATGAAAAACTGTTTTTT,CASSGGRRGGLIATNEKLFF
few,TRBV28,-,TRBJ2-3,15,TGTGCCAGCAGTCGTCTAGCAGCGAGCACAGATACGCAGTATTTT,CASSRLAASTDTQYF
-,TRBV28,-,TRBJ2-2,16,TGTGCCAGCAGGCTTTGGCGAGGGGCGAACACCGGGGAGCTGTTCTTT,CASRLWRGANTGELFF
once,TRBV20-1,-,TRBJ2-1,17,TGCAGTGCTAGAATACCAAGCTGGGGGGAGGTGGGCAATGAGCAGTTCTTC,CSARIPSWGEVGNEQFF
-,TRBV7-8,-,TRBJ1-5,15,TGTGCCAGCAGCTTTTTGACAGGCAACAATCAGCCCCAGCATTTT,CASSFLTGNNQPQHF
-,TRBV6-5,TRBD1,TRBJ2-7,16,TGTGCCAGCAGTCGTCTGGCCGGGACAGGAGACTACGAGCAGTACTTC,CASSRLAGTGDYEQYF
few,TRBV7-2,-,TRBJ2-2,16,TGTGCCAGCACCAAAGGGCCCGCCCCCGGCACCGGGGAGCTGTTTTTT,CASTKGPAPGTGELFF
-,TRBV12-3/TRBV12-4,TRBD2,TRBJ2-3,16,TGTGCCAGCAGTACCTACTTAGCGGGGTTCACAGATACGCAGTATTTT,CASSTYLAGFTDTQYF
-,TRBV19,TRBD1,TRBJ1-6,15,TGTGCCAGTCGTCCCGGGACAGTCTATAATTCACCCCTCCACTTT,CASRPGTVYNSPLHF
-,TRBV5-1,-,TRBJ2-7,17,TGCGCCAGCAGCTTGGACCCTCGGGGCGGAGGCTCCTACGAGCAGTACTTC,CASSLDPRGGGSYEQYF
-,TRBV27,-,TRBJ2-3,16,TGTGCCAGCAGTTCACAGGGGAGGGGGGACACAGATACGCAGTATTTT,CASSSQGRGDTDTQYF
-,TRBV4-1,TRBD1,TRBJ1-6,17,TGCGCCAGCAGCCAACCCAATCAGGGGGTCCGTAATTCACCCCTCCACTTT,CASSQPNQGVRNSPLHF
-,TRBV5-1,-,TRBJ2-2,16,TGCGCCAGCAGCACAACCGGGACAACGAACACCGGGGAGCTGTTTTTT,CASSTTGTTNTGELFF
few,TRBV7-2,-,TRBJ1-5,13,TGTGCCAGCAGCCCCACGTCCTCTCAGCCCCAGCATTTT,CASSPTSSQPQHF
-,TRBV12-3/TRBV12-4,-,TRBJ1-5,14,TGTGCCAGCAGCGGACACGGGCGGCCAGAGCCCCAGCATTTT,CASSGHGRPEPQHF
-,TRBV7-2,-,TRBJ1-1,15,TGTGCCAGCCGCGTTCGTGGGGGCGTAAGCACTGAAGCTTTCTTT,CASRVRGGVSTEAFF